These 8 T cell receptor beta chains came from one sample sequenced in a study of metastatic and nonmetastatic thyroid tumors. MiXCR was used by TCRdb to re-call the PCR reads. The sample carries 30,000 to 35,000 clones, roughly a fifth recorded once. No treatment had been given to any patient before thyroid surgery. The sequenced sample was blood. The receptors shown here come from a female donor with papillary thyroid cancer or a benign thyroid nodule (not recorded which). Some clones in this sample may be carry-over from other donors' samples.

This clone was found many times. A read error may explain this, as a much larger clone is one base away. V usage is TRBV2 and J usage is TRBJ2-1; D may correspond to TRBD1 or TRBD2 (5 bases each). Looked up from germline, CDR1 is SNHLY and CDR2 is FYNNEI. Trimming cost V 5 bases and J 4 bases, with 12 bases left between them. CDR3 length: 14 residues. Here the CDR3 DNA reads TGTGCCAGCAGTCCGGGACCAGGGTACAATGAGCAGTTCTTC. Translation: CASSPGPGYNEQFF.

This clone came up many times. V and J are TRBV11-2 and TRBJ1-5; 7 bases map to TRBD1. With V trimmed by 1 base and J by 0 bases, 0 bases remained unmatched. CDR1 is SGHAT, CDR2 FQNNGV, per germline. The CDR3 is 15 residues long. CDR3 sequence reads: CASSLGDSSNQPQHF. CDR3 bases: TGTGCCAGCAGCTTAGGGGACAGTAGCAATCAGCCCCAGCATTTT.

Here the CDR3 reads CASSLARQGAQPQHF. As DNA, the CDR3 is TGTGCCAGCAGCTTAGCGAGGCAGGGGGCCCAGCCCCAGCATTTT. The chain couples TRBV7-8 to TRBJ1-5, with TRBD1 matching 8 bases. This CDR3 comprises 15 residues. Germline trimming cut 0 bases from V and 7 bases from J; bases unmatched to any gene: 5. Germline assignment: CDR1 SGHVS and CDR2 FQNEAQ.

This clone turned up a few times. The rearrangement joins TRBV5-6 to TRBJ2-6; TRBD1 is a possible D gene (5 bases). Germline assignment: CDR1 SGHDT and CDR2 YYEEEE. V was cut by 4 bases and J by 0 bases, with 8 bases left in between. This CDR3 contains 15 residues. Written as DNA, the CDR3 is TGTGCCAGCAGCGCGACAGCCTCTGGGGCCAACGTCCTGACTTTC. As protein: CASSATASGANVLTF. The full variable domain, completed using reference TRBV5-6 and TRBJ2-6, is DAGVTQSPTHLIKTRGQQVTLRCSPKSGHDTVSWYQQALGQGPQFIFQYYEEEERQRGNFPDRFSGHQFPNYSSELNVNALLLGDSALYLCASSATASGANVLTFGAGSRLTVL.

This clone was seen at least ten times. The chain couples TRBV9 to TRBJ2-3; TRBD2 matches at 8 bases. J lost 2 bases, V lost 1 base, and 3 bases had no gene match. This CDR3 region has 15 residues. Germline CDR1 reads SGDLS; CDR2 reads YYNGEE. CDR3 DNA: TGTGCCAGCAGCGTAAGAGCGGGGGTCACAGATACGCAGTATTTT. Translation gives CASSVRAGVTDTQYF.

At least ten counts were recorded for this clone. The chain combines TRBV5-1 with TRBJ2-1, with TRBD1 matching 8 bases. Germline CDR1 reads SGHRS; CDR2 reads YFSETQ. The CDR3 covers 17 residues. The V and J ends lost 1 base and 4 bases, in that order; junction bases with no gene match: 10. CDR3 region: CASSLRGTGQGYNEQFF. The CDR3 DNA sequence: TGCGCCAGCAGCTTGAGGGGAACCGGACAGGGATACAATGAGCAGTTCTTC.

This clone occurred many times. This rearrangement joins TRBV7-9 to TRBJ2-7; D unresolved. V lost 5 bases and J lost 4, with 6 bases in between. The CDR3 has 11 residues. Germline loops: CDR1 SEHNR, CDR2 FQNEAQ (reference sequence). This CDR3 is CASSRYYEQYF. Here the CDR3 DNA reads TGTGCCAGCAGCCGGTATTACGAGCAGTACTTC.

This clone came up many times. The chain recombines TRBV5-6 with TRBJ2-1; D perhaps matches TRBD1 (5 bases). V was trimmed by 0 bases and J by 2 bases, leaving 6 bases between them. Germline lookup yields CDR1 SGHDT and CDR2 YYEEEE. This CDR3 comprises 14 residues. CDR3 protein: CASSLGQTYNEQFF. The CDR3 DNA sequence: TGTGCCAGCAGCTTGGGACAGACCTACAATGAGCAGTTCTTC.